This T cell receptor (beta chain) was captured in a study of T cell responses to AZD1222 COVID-19 vaccine. Whole-study findings and limits: Once two AZD1222 doses were given, Spike-specific TCR breadth and depth went up. Just a handful of AZD1222 recipients tested seropositive at baseline. Every sample of the repertoires postdated the peak T cell response. Of spike-specific TCRs, nearly half reportedly target regions left unmutated in variants.

Sequencing was performed with immunoSEQ multiplex PCR; in TCRdb, only in-frame clones are kept and a portion is missing. The data show about 100,000 clones, around nine tenths seen once. Remarks on this clone: As yet, its antigen is unknown.

This CDR3 is 16 amino acids long. Germline CDR1 SGHDT, CDR2 YYEEEE. V lost 3 bases and J 7 bases, leaving 20 bases between the germline ends. The chain combines TRBV5-6 with TRBJ2-1; D might be TRBD2 (7 bases). Here the sequenced sample was peripheral blood, taken on day 0 of AZD1222 vaccination. This receptor was taken from an adult in good health. CDR3 nucleotides: TGTGCCAGCAGCTCCTCCCTCTGGGGGGGGCTTAATGAGCAGTTCTTC. Protein product: CASSSSLWGGLNEQFF. The full variable domain, with the rest looked up from reference TRBV5-6 and TRBJ2-1, is DAGVTQSPTHLIKTRGQQVTLRCSPKSGHDTVSWYQQALGQGPQFIFQYYEEEERQRGNFPDRFSGHQFPNYSSELNVNALLLGDSALYLCASSSSLWGGLNEQFFGPGTRLTVL.